Each of the 22 T cell receptor beta chains below was sequenced from the same sample in a study of control samples from healthy donors and cancer patients. The method was immunoSEQ multiplex PCR; TCRdb's version includes in-frame clones alone and lacks a portion of them. In total, the table holds under 200,000 clones. The material sequenced was blood. The receptors derive from a woman aged 30 to 39 in good health.

The J gene is TRBJ2-3, the V gene TRBV7-9; D uncertain. The CDR3 has 12 residues. Germline V gene data show CDR1 as SEHNR and CDR2 as FQNEAQ (reference sequence). Trimming removed 5 bases at V and 6 bases at J, with 9 bases between. The CDR3 loop reads CASSRLSDTQYF. The CDR3 DNA reads TGTGCCAGCAGCCGTTTATCGGATACGCAGTATTTT. The full variable domain, with the rest looked up from reference TRBV7-9 and TRBJ2-3, is DTGVSQNPRHKITKRGQNVTFRCDPISEHNRLYWYRQTLGQGPEFLTYFQNEAQLEKSRLLSDRFSAERPKGSFSTLEIQRTEQGDSAMYLCASSRLSDTQYFGPGTRLTVL.

This chain links TRBV12-3 or TRBV12-4 with TRBJ2-7; TRBD2 aligns across 8 bases. Trimming cost V 6 bases and J 6 bases; bases outside gene matches: 7. The CDR3 is 13 amino acids. The CDR3 sequence: CASSRGGLGEQYF. CDR3 sequence (DNA): TGTGCCAGCAGCCGGGGGGGCCTCGGCGAGCAGTACTTC.

V and J are TRBV11-2 and TRBJ2-5, with 9 bases fitting TRBD2. From germline, CDR1 is SGHAT and CDR2 FQNNGV. The V gene end was trimmed by 4 bases and the J gene end by 0 bases; junction bases not matched to a gene: 9. CDR3 length: 17 residues. In nucleotides, the CDR3 is TGTGCCAGCAGCTCTATACGACTAGCGGCGTACCAAGAGACCCAGTACTTC. Its protein product is CASSSIRLAAYQETQYF.

This chain uses TRBV27 with TRBJ2-7; D gene ambiguous. The CDR3 spans 13 residues. In germline, CDR1 is MNHEY, CDR2 SMNVEV (reference sequence). V gave up 3 bases and J gave up 0 bases, with 6 bases separating them. The CDR3 loop reads CASSLPGSYEQYF. The CDR3 nucleotides are TGTGCCAGCAGTTTGCCCGGCTCCTACGAGCAGTACTTC.

V and J are TRBV2 and TRBJ1-5; TRBD1 agrees at 7 bases. Germline CDR1 and CDR2: SNHLY and FYNNEI. After removal of 6 bases from V and 6 bases from J, the junction contained 17 bases not matched to a gene. The CDR3 is 17 amino acids. The CDR3 is CASSSGTVSRWGQPQHF. CDR3 sequence (DNA): TGTGCCAGCAGCTCCGGGACAGTCTCCCGGTGGGGTCAGCCCCAGCATTTT.

V is TRBV19 and J is TRBJ1-1, with no clear D. Looked up from germline, CDR1 is LNHDA and CDR2 is SQIVND (reference sequence). The CDR3 extends over 16 amino acids. The V end was cut by 3 bases, the J end by 3 bases, with 17 bases between. The chain's CDR3 is CASSMVGQAGDTEAFF. CDR3 DNA: TGTGCCAGTAGTATGGTCGGTCAGGCCGGGGACACTGAAGCTTTCTTT.

This chain joins TRBV2 and TRBJ1-6; TRBD1 might be the D (5 bases). CDR1 SNHLY and CDR2 FYNNEI come from the germline V gene. Deletions cut 8 bases from V and 10 bases from J, with 15 bases between. The CDR3 sequence is 13 residues long. CDR3 protein: CASRLRVESPLHF. The CDR3 DNA sequence: TGTGCCAGCCGACTCAGGGTAGAATCACCCCTCCACTTT.

The chain uses TRBV4-1 and TRBJ1-4, with no clear D. The germline CDR1 and CDR2 sequences are MGHRA and YSYEKL. The CDR3 sequence is 16 residues long. V was pared by 2 bases and J by 4 bases, with 14 bases between. The CDR3 bases are TGCGCCAGCAGCCAATGGGCGGCAGATCTTAATGAAAAACTGTTTTTT. It is translated as CASSQWAADLNEKLFF.

This chain uses TRBV5-6 with TRBJ2-7; D gene uncertain. Deletions cut 0 bases from V and 2 bases from J, with 6 bases between. CDR3 length: 13 amino acids. Per the germline V gene, CDR1 is SGHDT and CDR2 is YYEEEE. The CDR3 spells CASSLGSPYEQYF. The CDR3 DNA is TGTGCCAGCAGCTTGGGGTCTCCCTACGAGCAGTACTTC. Full variable domain (outside the CDR3, taken from reference TRBV5-6 and TRBJ2-7): DAGVTQSPTHLIKTRGQQVTLRCSPKSGHDTVSWYQQALGQGPQFIFQYYEEEERQRGNFPDRFSGHQFPNYSSELNVNALLLGDSALYLCASSLGSPYEQYFGPGTRLTVT.

This chain links TRBV27 with TRBJ1-6; D not certain. V dropped 3 bases and J dropped 0 bases, with 12 bases sitting between them. The germline V gene has CDR1 MNHEY and CDR2 SMNVEV (reference sequence). There are 17 residues in the CDR3. CDR3 DNA sequence: TGTGCCAGCAGTTTCCGGTGGGCCCGCTCCTATAATTCACCCCTCCACTTT. Protein product: CASSFRWARSYNSPLHF.

This sequence joins TRBV5-6 and TRBJ2-5; 7 bases match TRBD1. CDR1 is SGHDT, CDR2 YYEEEE, per germline. The CDR3 spans 12 residues. The junction had 5 bases not matched to a gene; V was cut back by 3 bases and J by 9 bases. The CDR3: CASSYTGAAQYF. The CDR3, as DNA: TGTGCCAGCAGCTACACAGGGGCGGCCCAGTACTTC.

The chain couples TRBV5-1 to TRBJ1-1; D is possibly TRBD1 (6 bases). This CDR3 is 16 amino acids long. Germline V gene data show CDR1 as SGHRS and CDR2 as YFSETQ. Trimming pared 4 bases from V and 1 base from J, leaving 17 bases between. The CDR3 sequence is CASSHIPGTRNTEAFF. CDR3 bases: TGCGCCAGCAGCCATATCCCCGGGACACGGAACACTGAAGCTTTCTTT.

The chain's CDR3 is CASSYYLRAQGDTQYF. The CDR3 DNA reads TGTGCCAGCAGTTACTACCTCAGGGCCCAAGGAGATACGCAGTATTTT. The chain recombines TRBV6-2 or TRBV6-3 with TRBJ2-3; D is possibly TRBD1 (5 bases). V was shortened by 1 base and J by 5 bases, with 16 bases between the two germline ends. The CDR3 is 16 amino acids. Germline V gene lookup returns CDR1 MNHEY and CDR2 SVGEGT.

The rearrangement links TRBV10-1 to TRBJ2-3; D gene uncertain. Germline-derived CDR1 and CDR2 are WNHNN and SYGVQD (reference sequence). Deletions cut 7 bases from V and 1 base from J, with 6 bases between. The CDR3 length is 12 residues. For the CDR3, the DNA is TGCGCCAGCACAAACGGCACAGATACGCAGTATTTT. Translated, it gives CASTNGTDTQYF.

The rearrangement joins TRBV6-6 to TRBJ1-4; D is unresolved. This CDR3 has 14 residues. V was clipped by 7 bases and J by 2 bases, with 11 bases between them. The germline gives CDR1 MNHNY, CDR2 SVGAGI (reference sequence). CDR3 nucleotides: TGTGCCAGCATCTCCTCTGGGACTAATGAAAAACTGTTTTTT. Encoded protein: CASISSGTNEKLFF.

The chain couples TRBV6-7 to TRBJ1-5; TRBD1 matches at 7 bases. TRBV6-7 is marked as an open reading frame, function uncertain. The V gene end was trimmed by 6 bases and the J gene end by 3 bases; junction bases not matched to a gene: 8. This CDR3 spans 15 amino acids. The CDR3 sequence is CASRLNRGVNQPQHF. The CDR3 DNA follows: TGTGCCAGCAGATTAAACAGGGGCGTCAATCAGCCCCAGCATTTT.

Here the CDR3 reads CASRPPGQGKDGYTF. CDR3 DNA: TGTGCCAGCAGACCCCCGGGACAGGGGAAGGATGGCTACACCTTC. The genes are TRBV6-5 and TRBJ1-2; 10 bases align to TRBD1. The junction had 10 bases not matched to a gene; V was cut back by 6 bases and J by 6 bases. Germline V lookup: CDR1 MNHEY, CDR2 SVGAGI. This CDR3 comprises 15 residues.

V usage is TRBV7-2 and J usage is TRBJ1-2; D might be TRBD1 (5 bases). V was cut by 7 bases and J by 4 bases, with 28 bases left in between. This CDR3 contains 18 residues. The germline V gene encodes CDR1 SGHTA and CDR2 FQGNSA. The CDR3 DNA follows: TGTGCCAGCATCAAAAGCCGCCGTAGGGGACCCCTCCTCTATGGCTACACCTTC. Protein sequence: CASIKSRRRGPLLYGYTF. The complete variable domain, with remaining parts taken from reference TRBV7-2 and TRBJ1-2, reads GAGVSQSPSNKVTEKGKDVELRCDPISGHTALYWYRQSLGQGLEFLIYFQGNSAPDKSGLPSDRFSAERTGGSVSTLTIQRTQQEDSAVYLCASIKSRRRGPLLYGYTFGSGTRLTVV.

The chain employs TRBV6-5 and TRBJ1-6; maybe TRBD1 (6 bases). Germline V gives CDR1 MNHEY, CDR2 SVGAGI. Trimming took 6 bases from V and 4 from J, leaving 13 bases between them. The CDR3 extends over 15 amino acids. In DNA form, the CDR3 reads TGTGCCAGCAGCGGGACAAGGGTTTATAATTCACCCCTCCACTTT. As protein: CASSGTRVYNSPLHF.

The chain links TRBV28 to TRBJ1-3; unclear D gene. Germline V gene sequence: CDR1 MDHEN, CDR2 SYDVKM. V was pared by 1 base and J by 11 bases, with 6 bases between. The CDR3 has 11 amino acids. CDR3 protein: CASSLYGAIYF. The CDR3 DNA reads TGTGCCAGCAGTTTATACGGGGCCATATATTTT.

V and J are TRBV9 and TRBJ1-2; 10 bases are a match to TRBD1. The germline gives CDR1 SGDLS, CDR2 YYNGEE. Unmatched junction bases numbered 2, after V lost 3 bases and J lost 0 bases. CDR3 length: 15 amino acids. CDR3 loop: CASSEGTGANYGYTF. CDR3 DNA: TGTGCCAGCAGCGAGGGGACAGGGGCTAACTATGGCTACACCTTC.

The V call is TRBV28, the J call TRBJ1-6, with D possibly TRBD1 on 6 matching bases. This CDR3 is 14 amino acids long. V dropped 10 bases and J dropped 11 bases, with 21 bases sitting between them. Germline CDR1 and CDR2: MDHEN and SYDVKM. The CDR3 DNA reads as TGTGCCACCCTCGGACAGCCGGGAGCGGCACCCCTCCACTTT. As protein: CATLGQPGAAPLHF.